In this sample, the clone carrying this TCR beta chain turned up many times. Cohort 3 donors counted as recovered after two negative PCRs, clearance, or resolved symptoms. This sample is drawn from a study of blood T cell repertoires in COVID-19. Study-wide context: Sources were T cells, B-cell-depleted T cells, or PBMCs; the material itself was cDNA or gDNA.

In the original processing: Amplification of reference gene primers was used by the study to estimate nucleated cell counts. The protocol was immunoSEQ multiplex PCR, while the TCRdb copy is restricted to in-frame clones and leaves out a portion. The DNA was the basis for D and trimming; V, J and clone size are from that table. The table shows under 200,000 clones, with under 90% occurring only once. CDR1 SGHAT and CDR2 FQNNGV come from the germline V gene. The length of the CDR3 is 17 residues. V lost 4 bases, J lost 1 base, and 7 bases stayed unmatched. J is TRBJ2-4 and V is TRBV11-2; 10 bases map to TRBD1. Sequencing was done on a sample of PBMCs or T cells enriched from blood (not recorded which). The sequence came from an older woman who had recovered from COVID-19. CDR3: CASSSIGQGVAKNIQYF. CDR3 bases: TGTGCCAGCAGCTCTATCGGACAGGGGGTGGCCAAAAACATTCAGTACTTC.